This T cell receptor beta chain was observed in a study of cytomegalovirus exposure and HLA in healthy donors. Sequenced by immunoSEQ multiplex PCR; TCRdb stores in-frame clones only, minus some. Of approximately 150,000 clones in the sample, about 91% were seen once. This clonotype was sampled from a man younger than 30 in good health and CMV-seropositive. Source material: PBMCs.

The chain's CDR3 is CASSGTSGRKETQYF. CDR3 DNA: TGTGCCAGCAGTGGAACTAGCGGGAGAAAAGAGACCCAGTACTTC. This chain connects TRBV2 to TRBJ2-5, with 11 bases matching TRBD2. CDR3 length: 15 residues. Germline CDR1 reads SNHLY; CDR2 reads FYNNEI. Unmatched junction bases numbered 4, after V lost 4 bases and J lost 3 bases.